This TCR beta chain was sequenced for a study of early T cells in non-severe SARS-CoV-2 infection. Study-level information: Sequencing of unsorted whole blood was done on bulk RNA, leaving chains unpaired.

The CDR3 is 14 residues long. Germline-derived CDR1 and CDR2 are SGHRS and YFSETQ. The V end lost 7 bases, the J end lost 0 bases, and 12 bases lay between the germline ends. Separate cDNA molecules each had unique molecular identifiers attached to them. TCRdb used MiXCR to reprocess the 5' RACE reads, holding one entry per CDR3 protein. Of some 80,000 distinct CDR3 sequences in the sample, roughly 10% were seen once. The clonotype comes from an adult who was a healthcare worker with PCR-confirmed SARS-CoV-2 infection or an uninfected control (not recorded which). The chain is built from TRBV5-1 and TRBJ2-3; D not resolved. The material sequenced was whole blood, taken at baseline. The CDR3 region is CASAPGPSTDTQYF. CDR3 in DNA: TGCGCCAGCGCACCGGGCCCTAGCACAGATACGCAGTATTTT.